What follows are 20 T cell receptor beta chains derived from one specimen sequenced in a study of PD-1 blockade in classical Hodgkin lymphoma. Libraries were prepared by immunoSEQ multiplex PCR; TCRdb keeps only in-frame clonotypes and omits some of them. The repertoire holds roughly 81,000 clones, with around 90% as singletons. Relapses following autologous stem cell transplantation were seen in all patients, with brentuximab vedotin exposure varying. The material was peripheral blood mononuclear cells (PBMCs), obtained before the second cycle of nivolumab. All receptors derive from a human donor with classical Hodgkin lymphoma.

V and J are TRBV28 and TRBJ2-2, with unresolved D. CDR3 size: 16 residues. With 3 bases removed from V and 5 bases from J, the gap between germline ends came to 16 bases. Germline assignment: CDR1 MDHEN and CDR2 SYDVKM. CDR3 nucleotides: TGTGCCAGCAGTTTTGTCAGGTTAGACCTAACCGGGGAGCTGTTTTTT. It yields the protein CASSFVRLDLTGELFF.

The table lists this clone with a few counts. V is TRBV5-6 and J is TRBJ1-5; TRBD1 might be the D (5 bases). This CDR3 is 14 amino acids long. CDR1 is SGHDT and CDR2 is YYEEEE in the germline V gene. Trimming removed 0 bases from V and 3 bases from J, with 7 bases in between. The CDR3 loop is CASSLAGLNQPQHF. CDR3 nucleotide sequence: TGTGCCAGCAGCTTGGCAGGGCTCAATCAGCCCCAGCATTTT.

The V and J genes are TRBV6-6 and TRBJ1-2; 12 nucleotides match TRBD1. Losses at the gene ends were 7 bases for V and 6 bases for J; bases not matched to a gene: 12. CDR1 and CDR2 from the germline V gene are MNHNY and SVGAGI (reference sequence). The CDR3 loop spans 16 amino acids. In DNA, the CDR3 is TGTGCCAGCATCCCCCTGGGACAGGGGGCAAGTAATGGCTACACCTTC. Translating it yields CASIPLGQGASNGYTF.

This clone was recorded once. The chain employs TRBV19 and TRBJ2-1; the D gene is possibly TRBD1 (5 bases). Trimming left V 2 bases short and J 4 bases short, with 15 bases between. Germline-derived CDR1 and CDR2 are LNHDA and SQIVND (reference sequence). This CDR3 region has 16 residues. The CDR3 here is CASSIIQGRGYNEQFF. The CDR3 bases are TGTGCCAGTAGTATAATCCAGGGTAGAGGATACAATGAGCAGTTCTTC.

The V gene is TRBV2, the J gene TRBJ2-7, with D perhaps given as TRBD1 or TRBD2 (6 bases each). This CDR3 comprises 14 residues. CDR1 SNHLY and CDR2 FYNNEI come from the germline V gene. The V and J ends lost 8 bases and 1 base respectively, with 15 bases between them. CDR3 DNA: TGTGCCAGCTCCCGCCTAGGGGGGTCCTACGAGCAGTACTTC. Protein: CASSRLGGSYEQYF.

The genes are TRBV27 and TRBJ1-2, with unresolved D. CDR3 length: 15 residues. The germline V gene has CDR1 MNHEY and CDR2 SMNVEV (reference sequence). Deletions cut 5 bases from V and 1 base from J, with 14 bases between. The CDR3 sequence: CASSPTPSLNYGYTF. CDR3 nucleotides: TGTGCCAGCAGTCCAACACCCTCCCTTAACTATGGCTACACCTTC.

CDR3 amino acids: CASSYRDGDVQHF. The CDR3 DNA reads TGTGCCAGCAGTTACAGGGACGGAGATGTCCAGCATTTT. The chain carries TRBV6-6 and TRBJ1-5; a weak D match, TRBD1 (5 bases). V was clipped by 2 bases and J by 12 bases, with 14 bases between them. Germline CDR1 and CDR2: MNHNY and SVGAGI (reference sequence). The CDR3 loop spans 13 amino acids.

The rearrangement joins TRBV12-2 to TRBJ1-4; the table names TRBD1, a call not compared with the DNA. TRBV12-2 is noted as a pseudogene. The CDR3 consists of 14 residues. The DNA of the CDR3 is TGTGCGGGCCCCCTCCCCCAGAGAAATGAAAAACTGTTTTTT. As protein: CAGPLPQRNEKLFF.

The J gene is TRBJ2-1, the V gene TRBV10-3; D possibly uses TRBD1 or TRBD2 (5 bases each). The germline CDR1 and CDR2 sequences are ENHRY and SYGVKD. The CDR3 has 13 residues. V was shortened by 7 bases and J by 6 bases, with 13 bases between the two germline ends. CDR3 sequence reads: CAIKGTATNEQFF. The CDR3 DNA reads as TGTGCCATCAAAGGGACCGCAACCAATGAGCAGTTCTTC.

The chain recombines TRBV12-2 with TRBJ2-5. TRBV12-2 is shown as a pseudogene. The CDR3 length is 16 residues. CDR3 in amino acids: CASRLKALPLQETQYF. The CDR3 DNA reads as TGTGCAAGTCGCTTGAAGGCTTTACCGCTACAAGAGACCCAGTACTTC.

The V and J genes are TRBV7-3 and TRBJ2-1; 7 nucleotides line up with TRBD1. CDR1 SGHTA and CDR2 FQGTGA come from the germline V gene. Germline trimming cut 4 bases from V and 6 bases from J; bases unmatched to any gene: 9. The CDR3 is made up of 15 amino acids. The CDR3 bases are TGTGCCAGCAGCTCGGACAGGACGGTCGGCAATGAGCAGTTCTTC. The encoded protein is CASSSDRTVGNEQFF.

The chain uses TRBV28 and TRBJ2-1; 9 positions agree with TRBD2. This CDR3 is 15 amino acids long. V was clipped by 5 bases and J by 3 bases; unmatched bases: 5. Germline V CDR1 and CDR2: MDHEN, SYDVKM. CDR3 sequence reads: CASSPREGYYNEQFF. CDR3 nucleotide sequence: TGTGCCAGCAGTCCGCGGGAGGGATACTACAATGAGCAGTTCTTC.

CDR3 protein: CASSLQANQETQYF. CDR3 DNA sequence: TGTGCCAGCAGCTTACAGGCGAACCAAGAGACCCAGTACTTC. The rearrangement links TRBV7-2 to TRBJ2-5; D gene ambiguous. Trimming took 2 bases from V and 0 from J, leaving 7 bases between them. CDR1 and CDR2 from the germline V gene are SGHTA and FQGNSA. This CDR3 has 14 amino acids.

CDR3 residues: CATSRGGPYNEQFF. CDR3 in DNA: TGTGCCACCTCCCGGGGGGGCCCCTACAATGAGCAGTTCTTC. The genes are TRBV27 and TRBJ2-1; 8 nucleotides match TRBD2. Germline V lookup: CDR1 MNHEY, CDR2 SMNVEV (reference sequence). This CDR3 is 14 amino acids long. The ends lost 10 bases at V and 2 bases at J; junction bases unmatched: 7.

V gene TRBV11-1 combines with J gene TRBJ2-7, with 8 bases matching TRBD2. Germline V gives CDR1 SGHAT, CDR2 FQDESV (reference sequence). The CDR3 runs 17 residues. V lost 0 bases, J lost 1 base, and 8 bases stayed unmatched. Here the CDR3 DNA reads TGTGCCAGCAGCTTAGCTCGGGGTAGCGGGAAGTCCTACGAGCAGTACTTC. It is translated as CASSLARGSGKSYEQYF. The variable domain in full, completed from reference TRBV11-1 and TRBJ2-7, reads EAEVAQSPRYKITEKSQAVAFWCDPISGHATLYWYRQILGQGPELLVQFQDESVVDDSQLPKDRFSAERLKGVDSTLKIQPAELGDSAMYLCASSLARGSGKSYEQYFGPGTRLTVT.

This sequence joins TRBV7-2 and TRBJ2-5; D is possibly TRBD1 (6 bases). V was trimmed by 5 bases and J by 5 bases, leaving 15 bases between them. Germline CDR1 SGHTA, CDR2 FQGNSA. CDR3 length: 14 residues. CDR3 amino acids: CASSLQGREETQYF. For the CDR3, the DNA is TGTGCCAGCAGCCTACAGGGAAGAGAGGAGACCCAGTACTTC.

The V call is TRBV5-1, the J call TRBJ2-4, with D possibly matching TRBD2 (6 bases). The V end lost 0 bases, the J end lost 7 bases, and 26 bases lay between the germline ends. The CDR3 runs 19 residues. From germline, CDR1 is SGHRS and CDR2 YFSETQ. The CDR3 loop reads CASSLEGSGSSLRWNIQYF. CDR3 coding DNA: TGCGCCAGCAGCTTGGAGGGTTCCGGGAGTAGTTTGCGGTGGAACATTCAGTACTTC.

J is TRBJ1-1 and V is TRBV28; 8 bases are a match to TRBD1. J was trimmed by 7 bases and V by 6 bases; bases with no gene match: 7. The CDR3 runs 13 residues. Germline CDR1 and CDR2: MDHEN and SYDVKM. CDR3 DNA sequence: TGTGCCAGCAGCCTCGGACAGGGTATTGAAGCTTTCTTT. As protein: CASSLGQGIEAFF.

In this sample, this clone turned up once. The chain links TRBV11-3 to TRBJ2-7; D is unresolved. Between the trimmed V and J ends, which lost 5 bases and 5 bases, there was a span of 13 bases. This CDR3 comprises 13 residues. CDR1 is SGHNT and CDR2 is YENEEA in the germline V gene. The CDR3 here is CASSPDGLDEQYF. The CDR3 DNA reads as TGTGCCAGCAGCCCCGACGGATTGGACGAGCAGTACTTC.

This chain connects TRBV19 to TRBJ1-6, with D tentatively TRBD1 (5 bases). CDR3 size: 16 residues. Trimming cost V 6 bases and J 7 bases, with 19 bases left between them. Per the germline V gene, CDR1 is LNHDA and CDR2 is SQIVND (reference sequence). CDR3 residues: CASSSGRVGGNSPLHF. The CDR3 region has the DNA TGTGCCAGTAGCTCGGGCAGGGTCGGCGGCAATTCACCCCTCCACTTT.